The rows below give T cell receptor beta chains drawn from one sample of a study of radiotherapy plus CTLA-4 blockade in lung cancer. Clones were read by immunoSEQ multiplex PCR, and TCRdb kept only the in-frame ones, dropping some. The sample contains 40,000 to 45,000 clones, approximately 67% of which appear only once. The sequenced sample was peripheral blood, obtained from a patient treated with radiotherapy plus ipilimumab. These receptors all come from a human donor with non-small cell lung cancer who had a partial response to radiotherapy plus ipilimumab. The CDR3 runs from the conserved cysteine through the conserved F or W. The D gene is left open where the match is weak. Rows give clone size only sometimes, using once, few, many, or a class for an expanded clone.

TGTGCCAGCACGACAGGGGGCTTGAGGTCACCCCTCCACTTT | CASTTGGLRSPLHF | - | TRBJ1-6 | TRBD1 | TRBV5-4
TGTGCCTGGACTATCGACAGGGTCCAGTACTTC | CAWTIDRVQYF | - | TRBJ2-7 | TRBD1 | TRBV30
TGTGCCAGCAGCGCGGGGCGGACGAACACTGAAGCTTTCTTT | CASSAGRTNTEAFF | - | TRBJ1-1 | - | TRBV5-4
TGTGCCAGCAGCCAACAACAGGGGCTGGGGAGTAATTCACCCCTCCACTTT | CASSQQQGLGSNSPLHF | - | TRBJ1-6 | TRBD1 | TRBV28
TGTGCCAGCAGCCCGAGACAGGCCACCTATGGCTACACCTTC | CASSPRQATYGYTF | - | TRBJ1-2 | - | TRBV11-2
TGCGCCAGCAGCCAAGAGCGGACAGGCTCCTACGAGCAGTACTTC | CASSQERTGSYEQYF | - | TRBJ2-7 | TRBD1 | TRBV4-1
TGTGCCTGGAGTGAGAACAGCTACGAGCAGTACTTC | CAWSENSYEQYF | - | TRBJ2-7 | - | TRBV30
TGTGCCAGCAGTGCCAGCGGGGGGACCGGGGAGCTGTTTTTT | CASSASGGTGELFF | - | TRBJ2-2 | TRBD2 | TRBV25-1
TGCGCCAGCAGCTTGGAGTCGGCTCAGCGCGGGTACATTCAGTACTTC | CASSLESAQRGYIQYF | - | TRBJ2-4 | - | TRBV5-1
TGTGCCAGCAGCTCACTGGGGGGGATTGGCCCGAACACTGAAGCTTTCTTT | CASSSLGGIGPNTEAFF | - | TRBJ1-1 | - | TRBV7-2
TGTGCCAGCAGTTTCCGTAGAACCTCACAGGGGGCGGTCAATGGCTACACCTTC | CASSFRRTSQGAVNGYTF | - | TRBJ1-2 | TRBD1 | TRBV27
TGCGCCAGCAGCCAAGTACAAACTAGCGGAGCCTACGAGCAGTACTTC | CASSQVQTSGAYEQYF | - | TRBJ2-7 | TRBD2 | TRBV4-1
TGTGCCAGCAGTTCCACAGGGAGTACTGAAGCTTTCTTT | CASSSTGSTEAFF | few | TRBJ1-1 | - | TRBV7-6
TGTGCCAGCAGAGGATGGACAGGGGGGACTATAGGGTACACCTTC | CASRGWTGGTIGYTF | - | TRBJ1-2 | TRBD1 | TRBV27
TGTGCCAGCAGTATTCACCAGGTCTTTAATTCACCCCTCCACTTT | CASSIHQVFNSPLHF | - | TRBJ1-6 | - | TRBV2
TGTGCCAGTAGTATCCGCGTGTCCACTGAAGCTTTCTTT | CASSIRVSTEAFF | few | TRBJ1-1 | - | TRBV19
TGCGCCAGCAGCCCCCCTCTAGCGAAGGACTCCTACGAGCAGTACTTC | CASSPPLAKDSYEQYF | - | TRBJ2-7 | - | TRBV5-1
TGTGCCATCAGTCCGCACAGGGATCGGAACACTGAAGCTTTCTTT | CAISPHRDRNTEAFF | few | TRBJ1-1 | - | TRBV10-3
TGTGCCAGTAGTATCGGCGGGATGAGCACAGATACGCAGTATTTT | CASSIGGMSTDTQYF | - | TRBJ2-3 | - | TRBV19
TGTGCCAGCAGCTTGGGGGACTTAAAGGCCTACGAGCAGTACTTC | CASSLGDLKAYEQYF | few | TRBJ2-7 | - | TRBV5-8
TGTGCCAGCAGCCAAATGGGACAGGGACCGAACACCGGGGAGCTGTTTTTT | CASSQMGQGPNTGELFF | - | TRBJ2-2 | TRBD1 | TRBV4-2
TGTGCCAGCGTCTATGGCACTGAAGCTTTCTTT | CASVYGTEAFF | - | TRBJ1-1 | - | TRBV2
TGTGCCAGCAGTCTATCCCATAGCGGCAGCCGCTGGGAGCAGTACTTC | CASSLSHSGSRWEQYF | - | TRBJ2-5 | - | TRBV6-6
TGTGCCAGCAGTGAAGCGGGACTAGCTTACGAGCAGTACTTC | CASSEAGLAYEQYF | - | TRBJ2-7 | TRBD2 | TRBV2
TGTGCCAGCAGCACGCGGACACGAAACACTGAAGCTTTCTTT | CASSTRTRNTEAFF | - | TRBJ1-1 | - | TRBV7-9
TGTGCCAGCTCACCGACAGGGGGCGGCTACGAGCAGTACTTC | CASSPTGGGYEQYF | - | TRBJ2-7 | TRBD1 | TRBV18